The entry that follows covers one TCR beta chain sequence. The target antigen is unknown. The sample originates from a study of blood T cells in healthy people across ages. Whole-study findings and limits: Estimates of diversity drawn from one million T cells were considered underestimates. Researchers said unsorted PBMCs prevented a conclusive naive versus antigen-experienced comparison.

The length of the CDR3 is 13 residues. V lost 8 bases and J lost 9, with 20 bases in between. In germline, CDR1 is SGHTA, CDR2 FQGNSA. For the second PCR, which ran for about 6 to 11 cycles, a sample-barcoded 5' primer and a J-beta primer mix were used. Each CDR3 protein is one row after TCRdb ran MiXCR on the 5' RACE reads. Among around 1,900,000 distinct CDR3 sequences, more than 35% were seen once, and the ten largest hold about 23%. Aged roughly 6 to 95, donors were systemically healthy Caucasians from Russia. Total RNA amounts of at least 5 micrograms were extracted per sample. The rearrangement joins TRBV7-2 to TRBJ2-7; D remains ambiguous. The sequence was collected from a human donor in good health. The specimen sequenced was blood. As DNA, the CDR3 is TGTGCCAGCGTTCCCTCGGCGTGGGTGGTGCAGTACTTC. Translating gives CASVPSAWVVQYF. Full variable domain (rest looked up from reference TRBV7-2 and TRBJ2-7): GAGVSQSPSNKVTEKGKDVELRCDPISGHTALYWYRQSLGQGLEFLIYFQGNSAPDKSGLPSDRFSAERTGGSVSTLTIQRTQQEDSAVYLCASVPSAWVVQYFGPGTRLTVT.